This paragraph covers one T cell receptor beta chain sequence. Its antigen is unidentified. The data originate from a study of shared clonotypes between healthy human individuals. The CDR3 has 12 residues. Germline values: CDR1 MDHEN, CDR2 SYDVKM. Trimming shortened V by 6 bases and J by 4 bases, and 7 bases separated the two germline ends. In the authors' methods: From ImmunoSEQ came sequences covering only the junction and carrying no quality scores, so filtering differed. The method was immunoSEQ multiplex PCR; TCRdb's version includes in-frame clones alone and lacks a portion of them. The D gene and trimming were derived from the DNA, and the V and J assignments and clone size from that table. The sample contains around 2,000,000 clones, about 95% of which appear only once. Study-level results: All-four-donor shared clonotypes had higher generation probabilities than non-shared clonotypes did.

Naivety among CD8 cells was defined by CD45RO negativity and positive CCR7 selection, thereby excluding terminally differentiated effector memory CD45RA+ cells. This TCR derives from a man between 18 and 35 years old in good health. V gene TRBV28 combines with J gene TRBJ1-5; no firm D call. Sequencing was done on a sample of naive CD8+ T cells sorted from blood. The CDR3 DNA reads TGTGCCAGCAGGGTTTGGAATCAGCCCCAGCATTTT. This encodes CASRVWNQPQHF.